The 26 T cell receptor beta chains below all came from one sample that was sequenced in a study of blood T cell repertoires in COVID-19. Sequencing used immunoSEQ multiplex PCR; TCRdb keeps in-frame clones, though not all of them. Of tens of thousands of clones detected, roughly four fifths appear once; the ten largest clones hold under 30%. The sample was peripheral blood. These receptors were collected from a man between 65 and 85 years old with acute or convalescent COVID-19.

Only a few counts were recorded for this clone. This chain joins TRBV5-5 and TRBJ2-2; D unresolved. Germline-derived CDR1 and CDR2 are SGHKS and YYEKEE (reference sequence). The CDR3 is 14 amino acids. Between the trimmed V and J ends, which lost 1 base and 2 bases, there was a span of 6 bases. The CDR3 spells CASSLIQNTGELFF. The CDR3 coding sequence is TGTGCCAGCAGCTTGATCCAAAACACCGGGGAGCTGTTTTTT.

This chain connects TRBV3-1 (or the pseudogene TRBV3-2) to TRBJ2-7, with 7 bases aligning to TRBD1. From germline, CDR1 is LGHDT and CDR2 YNNKEL (reference sequence). CDR3 length: 12 amino acids. J was trimmed by 7 bases and V by 7 bases; bases with no gene match: 7. The CDR3 DNA reads as TGTGCCAGCACACGAGGGGGCCGGGAGCAGTACTTC. Its translation is CASTRGGREQYF.

This sequence joins TRBV24-1 and TRBJ2-7; tentatively, D is TRBD2 (6 bases). The CDR3 runs 12 residues. Trimming removed 5 bases from V and 6 bases from J, with 10 bases in between. Germline V lookup: CDR1 KGHDR, CDR2 SFDVKD. DNA for the CDR3: TGTGCCACCAGTGGTGGGGGAGGCGAGCAGTACTTC. It translates to CATSGGGGEQYF.

This chain joins TRBV20-1 and TRBJ2-2; no clear D. This CDR3 is built from 15 residues. Trimming took 3 bases from V and 6 from J, leaving 17 bases between them. From germline, CDR1 is DFQATT and CDR2 SNEGSKA (reference sequence). CDR3 amino acids: CSASSELTSPGELFF. CDR3 coding DNA: TGCAGTGCTAGTAGTGAGTTGACATCCCCCGGGGAGCTGTTTTTT.

The chain carries TRBV5-1 and TRBJ1-1; D remains ambiguous. The CDR3 loop spans 13 amino acids. The V end was cut by 0 bases, the J end by 4 bases, with 7 bases between. CDR1 is SGHRS, CDR2 YFSETQ, per germline. CDR3 bases: TGCGCCAGCAGCTTGGCCGTGAGCACTGAAGCTTTCTTT. Protein: CASSLAVSTEAFF.

V gene TRBV28 combines with J gene TRBJ1-3; D unclear. Germline assignment: CDR1 MDHEN and CDR2 SYDVKM. This CDR3 has 13 residues. V lost 4 bases and J lost 8, with 12 bases in between. The DNA of the CDR3 is TGTGCCAGCAGTTACTCCGGGAGGGACACCATATATTTT. Protein product: CASSYSGRDTIYF.

The V and J genes are TRBV14 and TRBJ2-2; weak D call: TRBD1 (6 bases). Per the germline V gene, CDR1 is SGHDN and CDR2 is FVKESK. This CDR3 is 15 amino acids long. Trimming removed 4 bases at V and 1 base at J, with 10 bases between. The chain's CDR3 is CASSLTGRNTGELFF. The CDR3 nucleotides read TGTGCCAGCAGCCTCACAGGGAGGAACACCGGGGAGCTGTTTTTT.

The rearrangement joins TRBV28 to TRBJ2-5; maybe TRBD2 (6 bases). CDR3 length: 15 amino acids. The germline V gene has CDR1 MDHEN and CDR2 SYDVKM. V was shortened by 3 bases and J by 1 base, with 12 bases between the two germline ends. The CDR3: CASSFRFGGQETQYF. The CDR3 nucleotides read TGTGCCAGCAGTTTTAGGTTCGGGGGCCAAGAGACCCAGTACTTC.

The V gene is TRBV29-1, the J gene TRBJ2-1, with 7 bases lining up with TRBD2. The CDR3 is made up of 13 amino acids. J was trimmed by 4 bases and V by 4 bases; bases with no gene match: 4. CDR1 and CDR2 from the germline V gene are SQVTM and ANQGSEA. The CDR3 DNA sequence: TGCAGCGTTGGGGGGGGACTATACAATGAGCAGTTCTTC. Its protein is CSVGGGLYNEQFF.

The chain uses TRBV6-2 or TRBV6-3 and TRBJ1-5; tentative D call: TRBD1 (6 bases). CDR1 MNHEY and CDR2 SVGEGT come from the germline V gene. This CDR3 has 17 amino acids. The V and J ends lost 2 bases and 4 bases respectively, with 18 bases between them. The CDR3 region is CASSYPRRQVGNQPQHF. CDR3 DNA sequence: TGTGCCAGCAGTTACCCTCGGAGACAGGTCGGGAATCAGCCCCAGCATTTT.

The chain recombines TRBV5-6 with TRBJ2-2; no definite D call. V lost 3 bases, J lost 8 bases, and 14 bases lay in between. CDR1 and CDR2 from the germline V gene are SGHDT and YYEEEE. The CDR3 consists of 14 residues. CDR3: CASSSVLKEGELFF. For the CDR3, the DNA is TGTGCCAGCAGCTCGGTCCTTAAAGAGGGGGAGCTGTTTTTT.

The chain uses TRBV10-3 and TRBJ1-1; 9 bases align to TRBD1. Germline V gives CDR1 ENHRY, CDR2 SYGVKD. The CDR3 runs 18 residues. V dropped 6 bases and J dropped 3; count of bases not matched to a gene: 17. The CDR3 loop reads CAISGSRDRAGTDTEAFF. CDR3 coding DNA: TGTGCCATCAGCGGAAGTCGGGACAGGGCTGGAACAGACACTGAAGCTTTCTTT.

The chain joins TRBV6-1 to TRBJ1-3; tentative D call: TRBD1 (6 bases). Between the trimmed V and J ends, which lost 6 bases and 0 bases, there was a span of 24 bases. Germline V gene lookup returns CDR1 MNHNS and CDR2 SASEGT. This CDR3 region has 19 residues. The CDR3 nucleotides are TGTGCCAGCAGGGAATTAGGCAGGGGCTTTTCCTCCTCTGGAAACACCATATATTTT. Its protein is CASRELGRGFSSSGNTIYF.

The chain employs TRBV7-2 and TRBJ1-2; no clear D. Germline V gives CDR1 SGHTA, CDR2 FQGNSA. The length of the CDR3 is 14 residues. V was shortened by 1 base and J by 4 bases, with 10 bases between the two germline ends. The chain's CDR3 is CASSLDQYVYGYTF. The CDR3, as DNA: TGTGCCAGCAGCTTAGACCAGTACGTCTATGGCTACACCTTC.

V usage is TRBV3-1 (or the pseudogene TRBV3-2) and J usage is TRBJ2-7; a possible D gene is TRBD1 (6 bases). V was shortened by 1 base and J by 1 base, with 8 bases between the two germline ends. Germline-derived CDR1 and CDR2 are LGHDT and YNNKEL (reference sequence). This CDR3 is 14 amino acids long. In DNA, the CDR3 is TGTGCCAGCAGCCAAGGGCAGGGGTCCTACGAGCAGTACTTC. Translated, it gives CASSQGQGSYEQYF.

This clone was picked up one time. The chain uses TRBV6-6 and TRBJ1-6; perhaps TRBD1 as D (5 bases). The CDR3 is made up of 15 amino acids. The germline gives CDR1 MNHNY, CDR2 SVGAGI (reference sequence). V was shortened by 7 bases and J by 3 bases, with 13 bases between the two germline ends. The CDR3 nucleotides are TGTGCCAGCATCTCAGGGTACAGCTATAATTCACCCCTCCACTTT. Its translation is CASISGYSYNSPLHF.

The chain employs TRBV12-3 or TRBV12-4 and TRBJ2-1; tentatively, D is TRBD2 (5 bases). Trimming pared 6 bases from V and 3 bases from J, leaving 9 bases between. This CDR3 spans 13 amino acids. The CDR3 loop is CASSSTNYNEQFF. DNA for the CDR3: TGTGCCAGCAGCTCGACTAACTACAATGAGCAGTTCTTC.

CDR3 region: CASSPQRQFNEQFF. The CDR3 region has the DNA TGTGCCAGCAGCCCTCAACGCCAGTTCAATGAGCAGTTCTTC. The gene calls are TRBV7-9 and TRBJ2-1; D is unclear. The CDR3 runs 14 residues. In germline, CDR1 is SEHNR, CDR2 FQNEAQ (reference sequence). V was cut by 5 bases and J by 6 bases, with 14 bases left in between.

The chain links TRBV30 to TRBJ1-2; 9 nucleotides line up with TRBD1. The CDR3 covers 13 residues. V was pared by 0 bases and J by 6 bases, with 2 bases of the junction left unmatched. In germline, CDR1 is GTSNPN, CDR2 SVGIG (reference sequence). The CDR3 nucleotides are TGTGCCTGGAGTGTGGGACAGGGTGATGGCTACACCTTC. This codes for CAWSVGQGDGYTF.

This chain uses TRBV27 with TRBJ2-7; possibly TRBD2 for D (6 bases). Germline assignment: CDR1 MNHEY and CDR2 SMNVEV (reference sequence). The CDR3 totals 14 residues. V gave up 0 bases and J gave up 2 bases, with 8 bases separating them. This chain's CDR3 is CASSLSSGPYEQYF. The CDR3 bases are TGTGCCAGCAGTTTATCGAGCGGGCCCTACGAGCAGTACTTC.

This clone was observed a few times. This chain connects TRBV6-6 to TRBJ1-6; weak D call: TRBD1 (5 bases). Trimming shortened V by 6 bases and J by 7 bases, and 7 bases separated the two germline ends. CDR3 length equals 12 residues. Germline-derived CDR1 and CDR2 are MNHNY and SVGAGI (reference sequence). CDR3 in amino acids: CASRNRNSPLHF. The DNA for the CDR3 is TGTGCCAGCAGGAACAGGAATTCACCCCTCCACTTT.

This clone is medium-sized in the sample. The CDR3 loop reads CASSLGLGYEQYF. The CDR3 DNA reads as TGTGCCAGCAGCTTGGGACTCGGGTACGAGCAGTACTTC. This chain connects TRBV11-2 to TRBJ2-7; tentative D call: TRBD2 (6 bases). V was clipped by 3 bases and J by 4 bases, with 10 bases between them. Germline CDR1 reads SGHAT; CDR2 reads FQNNGV. The CDR3 has 13 amino acids.

This clone has a handful of counts. The CDR3 nucleotides are TGTGCCAGCTCACCAACGGGGTTGGAAAACACCATATATTTT. Translation: CASSPTGLENTIYF. V is TRBV18 and J is TRBJ1-3; no clear D. Trimming stripped 2 bases from V and 6 bases from J, with 11 bases between. CDR3 length: 14 residues. The germline V gene has CDR1 KGHSH and CDR2 LQKENI. The complete variable domain, with remaining parts taken from reference TRBV18 and TRBJ1-3, reads NAGVMQNPRHLVRRRGQEARLRCSPMKGHSHVYWYRQLPEEGLKFMVYLQKENIIDESGMPKERFSAEFPKEGPSILRIQQVVRGDSAAYFCASSPTGLENTIYFGEGSWLTVV.

The genes are TRBV10-2 and TRBJ2-2; no firm D call. The germline V and J ends were trimmed by 0 bases and 0 bases, with 8 bases remaining between them. The length of the CDR3 is 16 residues. Germline CDR1 reads WSHSY; CDR2 reads SAAADI. The CDR3 loop is CASSESWLANTGELFF. CDR3 DNA sequence: TGCGCCAGCAGTGAGTCCTGGCTAGCGAACACCGGGGAGCTGTTTTTT.

The rearrangement joins TRBV7-8 to TRBJ2-5, with TRBD2 matching 8 bases. Germline loops: CDR1 SGHVS, CDR2 FQNEAQ. This CDR3 is 18 amino acids long. The ends lost 2 bases at V and 5 bases at J; junction bases unmatched: 16. The CDR3 reads CASSLTRSSGRLAETQYF. CDR3 coding DNA: TGTGCCAGCAGCTTAACTCGGTCTAGCGGGCGCTTAGCCGAGACCCAGTACTTC.

The gene calls are TRBV29-1 and TRBJ2-6; D may be TRBD1 (6 bases). Trimming left V 1 base short and J 2 bases short, with 6 bases between. CDR1 and CDR2 (germline): SQVTM, ANQGSEA. CDR3 length equals 14 residues. The CDR3 DNA is TGCAGCGTTGAAGCAGGGGCTGGGGCCAACGTCCTGACTTTC. Protein product: CSVEAGAGANVLTF.